The 23 T cell receptor beta chains reported below all come from one sample, sequenced in a study of blood T cell repertoires in COVID-19. The method was immunoSEQ multiplex PCR; TCRdb's version includes in-frame clones alone and lacks a portion of them. The sample records hundreds of thousands of clones, 85% being singletons. Sequenced sample: peripheral blood. Receptor source: a man aged 45-60 years with active or convalescent COVID-19.

To note about this clone: A much more abundant neighbour one base away suggests this may be a read error. This chain uses TRBV28 with TRBJ2-5; the D is unclear. This CDR3 is built from 11 residues. Germline CDR1 reads MDHEN; CDR2 reads SYDVKM. Between the trimmed V and J ends, which lost 3 bases and 5 bases, there was a span of 4 bases. The CDR3 region has the DNA TGTGCCAGCAGTTTGCGGGAGACCCAGTACTTC. Protein sequence: CASSLRETQYF.

This clone was seen a single time. This sequence joins TRBV30 and TRBJ1-5, with 7 nucleotides matching TRBD1. CDR3 length: 13 residues. V lost 5 bases, J lost 0 bases, and 1 base stayed unmatched. Germline CDR1 reads GTSNPN; CDR2 reads SVGIG (reference sequence). CDR3 sequence reads: CAWGQDSNQPQHF. CDR3 sequence (DNA): TGTGCCTGGGGACAGGATAGCAATCAGCCCCAGCATTTT.

This clone has a handful of counts. This chain connects TRBV30 to TRBJ1-4; tentatively, D is TRBD1 (5 bases). In germline, CDR1 is GTSNPN, CDR2 SVGIG (reference sequence). There are 14 residues in the CDR3. Deletions cut 2 bases from V and 4 bases from J, with 11 bases between. For the CDR3, the DNA is TGTGCCTGGAGTTTCGGACAAGTTAATGAAAAACTGTTTTTT. Amino acid sequence: CAWSFGQVNEKLFF. The whole variable domain, remainder taken from reference TRBV30 and TRBJ1-4, is SQTIHQWPATLVQPVGSPLSLECTVEGTSNPNLYWYRQAAGRGLQLLFYSVGIGQISSEVPQNLSASRPQDRQFILSSKKLLLSDSGFYLCAWSFGQVNEKLFFGSGTQLSVL.

The V and J genes are TRBV4-2 and TRBJ2-7; 9 bases agree with TRBD1. Trimming cost V 5 bases and J 1 base; bases outside gene matches: 3. The CDR3 totals 14 residues. CDR1 LGHNA and CDR2 YNFKEQ come from the germline V gene. This CDR3 is CASSGTGSSYEQYF. CDR3 sequence (DNA): TGTGCCAGCAGCGGGACAGGGAGTTCCTACGAGCAGTACTTC.

The chain is built from TRBV19 and TRBJ1-1; D uncertain. The CDR3 spans 15 residues. Germline lookup yields CDR1 LNHDA and CDR2 SQIVND (reference sequence). Trimming shortened V by 4 bases and J by 8 bases, and 20 bases separated the two germline ends. The CDR3 loop reads CASSNFAGRWAEAFF. CDR3 nucleotide sequence: TGTGCCAGTAGTAATTTTGCGGGCCGCTGGGCCGAAGCTTTCTTT.

This clone came up a few times. This chain joins TRBV4-1 and TRBJ2-1; 12 nucleotides match TRBD2. The CDR3 consists of 15 residues. The germline gives CDR1 MGHRA, CDR2 YSYEKL. J gave up 6 bases and V 3 bases, and 3 bases lay outside the gene matches. The CDR3 DNA sequence: TGCGCCAGCAGCCAGACTAGCGGGAGTGGCAATGAGCAGTTCTTC. Protein product: CASSQTSGSGNEQFF.

The chain carries TRBV11-2 and TRBJ2-1; TRBD2 agrees at 11 bases. This CDR3 spans 14 amino acids. Germline CDR1 reads SGHAT; CDR2 reads FQNNGV. V dropped 1 base and J dropped 7; count of bases not matched to a gene: 0. The CDR3 reads CASSLGLAGNEQFF. The CDR3 DNA is TGTGCCAGCAGCTTAGGACTAGCGGGGAATGAGCAGTTCTTC.

The CDR3 sequence: CASSPTSGSVNEQFF. CDR3 sequence (DNA): TGTGCCAGCTCACCTACTAGCGGGAGTGTCAATGAGCAGTTCTTC. The V and J genes are TRBV18 and TRBJ2-1; 11 bases are a match to TRBD2. CDR3 length: 15 residues. CDR1 is KGHSH and CDR2 is LQKENI in the germline V gene. With V trimmed by 3 bases and J by 6 bases, 4 bases remained unmatched.

The chain combines TRBV28 with TRBJ1-1, with TRBD1 matching over 10 bases. V lost 6 bases, J lost 0 bases, and 7 bases stayed unmatched. Germline V lookup: CDR1 MDHEN, CDR2 SYDVKM. There are 16 residues in the CDR3. In DNA, the CDR3 is TGTGCCAGCAGGGGAAGACAGGGGGCTTTGAACACTGAAGCTTTCTTT. Its protein product is CASRGRQGALNTEAFF.

The chain recombines TRBV3-1 (or the pseudogene TRBV3-2) with TRBJ2-1; 7 bases agree with TRBD2. CDR3 length equals 15 residues. Germline V gene sequence: CDR1 LGHDT, CDR2 YNNKEL (reference sequence). V dropped 7 bases and J dropped 2; count of bases not matched to a gene: 8. The CDR3 is CASTLQSGAYNEQFF. DNA for the CDR3: TGTGCCAGCACCTTACAGAGCGGGGCCTACAATGAGCAGTTCTTC.

This clone was counted a few times. This specimen includes other DNA sequences encoding the same CDR3. The rearrangement joins TRBV30 to TRBJ1-3, with unresolved D. The CDR3 runs 12 residues. With 2 bases removed from V and 7 bases from J, the gap between germline ends came to 9 bases. Germline V CDR1 and CDR2: GTSNPN, SVGIG (reference sequence). The CDR3 DNA sequence: TGTGCCTGGAGTTCCCCCGGGAACACCATATATTTT. Encoded protein: CAWSSPGNTIYF.

V is TRBV5-1 and J is TRBJ2-2; 16 bases fit TRBD2. CDR1 is SGHRS, CDR2 YFSETQ, per germline. The V and J ends lost 4 bases and 6 bases, in that order; junction bases with no gene match: 21. This CDR3 contains 22 residues. CDR3 sequence reads: CASSPHGPGLAGGHLRPGELFF. The CDR3 DNA is TGCGCCAGCAGCCCACACGGACCGGGACTAGCGGGAGGGCATCTAAGGCCCGGGGAGCTGTTTTTT.

V gene TRBV30 combines with J gene TRBJ2-7, with 9 bases fitting TRBD2. CDR3 size: 13 residues. After removal of 5 bases from V and 2 bases from J, the junction contained 4 bases not matched to a gene. CDR1 and CDR2 (germline): GTSNPN, SVGIG (reference sequence). CDR3 region: CAWAIAGAYEQYF. The CDR3 DNA is TGTGCCTGGGCAATAGCGGGGGCCTACGAGCAGTACTTC.

This clone came up a few times. The chain combines TRBV7-3 with TRBJ1-6, with 7 bases fitting TRBD1. CDR3 size: 14 residues. V was clipped by 5 bases and J by 7 bases; unmatched bases: 5. CDR1 SGHTA and CDR2 FQGTGA come from the germline V gene. CDR3 bases: TGTGCCAGCAGCCAAGACAGGGCGAATTCACCCCTCCACTTT. As protein: CASSQDRANSPLHF.

The chain recombines TRBV5-4 with TRBJ1-6; 7 bases agree with TRBD1. With 4 bases clipped from V and 9 bases from J, the junction kept 10 bases outside the gene matches. The germline CDR1 and CDR2 sequences are SGHNT and YYREEE (reference sequence). The CDR3 sequence is 15 residues long. CDR3 nucleotides: TGTGCCAGCAGCGGGGGGACAGATCGTGCTTCACCCCTCCACTTT. Translation: CASSGGTDRASPLHF.

Written as DNA, the CDR3 is TGTGCCAGCAGCTTTGTGACAGGCCGCATGAACACTGAAGCTTTCTTT. Its translation: CASSFVTGRMNTEAFF. The V call is TRBV5-5, the J call TRBJ1-1, with D possibly TRBD1 on 6 matching bases. This CDR3 is built from 16 residues. V lost 2 bases and J lost 0, with 14 bases in between. Germline CDR1 and CDR2: SGHKS and YYEKEE (reference sequence). Full variable domain (outside the CDR3, taken from reference TRBV5-5 and TRBJ1-1): DAGVTQSPTHLIKTRGQQVTLRCSPISGHKSVSWYQQVLGQGPQFIFQYYEKEERGRGNFPDRFSARQFPNYSSELNVNALLLGDSALYLCASSFVTGRMNTEAFFGQGTRLTVV.

This chain uses TRBV30 with TRBJ1-6; weak D call: TRBD1 (5 bases). The CDR3 spans 14 residues. Trimming took 0 bases from V and 10 from J, leaving 13 bases between them. Looked up from germline, CDR1 is GTSNPN and CDR2 is SVGIG (reference sequence). CDR3 sequence: CAWSVGRVPSPLHF. The CDR3 DNA follows: TGTGCCTGGAGTGTTGGCAGGGTGCCGTCACCCCTCCACTTT.

This chain uses TRBV2 with TRBJ2-1; 7 nucleotides line up with TRBD1. J gave up 7 bases and V 3 bases, and 9 bases lay outside the gene matches. Germline CDR1 reads SNHLY; CDR2 reads FYNNEI. The CDR3 contains 15 residues. CDR3 amino acids: CASSELTGLGNEQFF. The CDR3 DNA reads TGTGCCAGCAGTGAGCTGACAGGGTTAGGGAATGAGCAGTTCTTC.

V is TRBV3-1 (or the pseudogene TRBV3-2) and J is TRBJ1-5, with 7 bases identical to TRBD1. CDR3 size: 14 residues. Germline V gene data show CDR1 as LGHDT and CDR2 as YNNKEL (reference sequence). J gave up 4 bases and V 8 bases, and 8 bases lay outside the gene matches. The CDR3, as DNA: TGTGCCAGCGGTCCTGACAGGGCGAATCAGCCCCAGCATTTT. It encodes CASGPDRANQPQHF.

The V gene is TRBV4-2, the J gene TRBJ2-1; 11 nucleotides align to TRBD2. Germline CDR1 and CDR2: LGHNA and YNFKEQ. Trimming took 2 bases from V and 9 from J; bases not matched to a gene: 12. CDR3 size: 17 residues. The CDR3 region is CASSQPNTGTSGAEQFF. CDR3 DNA: TGTGCCAGCAGCCAACCAAATACCGGGACTAGCGGAGCTGAGCAGTTCTTC.

This chain connects TRBV7-3 to TRBJ1-1, with a weak D call TRBD1 (6 bases). V was trimmed by 6 bases and J by 11 bases, leaving 19 bases between them. Per germline, CDR1 SGHTA and CDR2 FQGTGA. CDR3 size: 13 residues. The CDR3 sequence: CASSLSARGTAFF. CDR3 nucleotides: TGTGCCAGCAGTCTCTCCGCCAGGGGAACGGCTTTCTTT.

This clone appeared a few times. The chain joins TRBV29-1 to TRBJ2-5, with D hard to call. Germline V gives CDR1 SQVTM, CDR2 ANQGSEA. This CDR3 spans 13 amino acids. The germline V and J ends were trimmed by 8 bases and 1 base, with 14 bases remaining between them. CDR3: CSTTSSFQETQYF. CDR3 in DNA: TGCAGCACCACCTCGAGCTTCCAAGAGACCCAGTACTTC.

The V call is TRBV7-3, the J call TRBJ2-1, with D maybe TRBD2 (5 bases). This CDR3 spans 12 amino acids. Germline V gene sequence: CDR1 SGHTA, CDR2 FQGTGA. Trimming removed 3 bases from V and 8 bases from J, with 8 bases in between. For the CDR3, the DNA is TGTGCCAGCAGCTTCGGAGGCGATGAGCAGTTCTTC. Translation gives CASSFGGDEQFF.